This T cell receptor beta chain is drawn from a study of blood T cell repertoires in COVID-19. Across the whole study: Samples representing acute and convalescent COVID-19 were sourced from the United States, Italy and Spain.

The assay was immunoSEQ multiplex PCR, and TCRdb's table has in-frame clones only and misses some. The sample has roughly 100,000 clones; about 85% are singletons. Trimming left V 3 bases short and J 0 bases short, with 12 bases between. The CDR3 contains 14 residues. Germline CDR1 is DFQATT and CDR2 is SNEGSKA (reference sequence). The source is a human donor in a cohort sampled during active COVID-19. The sample comprised peripheral blood. The chain carries TRBV20-1 and TRBJ2-7, with D possibly TRBD1 on 5 matching bases. CDR3 sequence: CSASSGLSSYEQYF. As DNA, the CDR3 is TGCAGTGCTAGTTCAGGGTTAAGCTCCTACGAGCAGTACTTC.